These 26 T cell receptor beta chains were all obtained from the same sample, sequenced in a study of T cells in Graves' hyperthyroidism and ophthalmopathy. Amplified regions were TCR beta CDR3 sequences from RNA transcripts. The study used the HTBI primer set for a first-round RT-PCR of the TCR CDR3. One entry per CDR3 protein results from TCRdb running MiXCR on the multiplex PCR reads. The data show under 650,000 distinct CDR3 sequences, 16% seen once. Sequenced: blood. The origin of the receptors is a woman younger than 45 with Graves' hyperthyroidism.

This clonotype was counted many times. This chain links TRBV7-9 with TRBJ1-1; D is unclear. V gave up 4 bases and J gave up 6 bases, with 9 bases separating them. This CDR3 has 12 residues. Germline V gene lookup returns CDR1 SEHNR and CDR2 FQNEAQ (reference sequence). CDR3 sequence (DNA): TGTGCCAGCAGCTGGGGTGGGGCTGAAGCTTTCTTT. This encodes CASSWGGAEAFF.

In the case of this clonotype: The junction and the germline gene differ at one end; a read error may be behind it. CDR3 protein: CASSQGLGLAGGTEQFF. DNA of the CDR3: TGCGCCAGCAGCCAAGGGCTAGGACTAGCGGGAGGGACTGAGCAGTTCTTC. This rearrangement joins TRBV7-3 to TRBJ2-1, with 15 bases lining up with TRBD2. Germline CDR1 and CDR2: SGHTA and FQGTGA. This CDR3 has 17 amino acids.

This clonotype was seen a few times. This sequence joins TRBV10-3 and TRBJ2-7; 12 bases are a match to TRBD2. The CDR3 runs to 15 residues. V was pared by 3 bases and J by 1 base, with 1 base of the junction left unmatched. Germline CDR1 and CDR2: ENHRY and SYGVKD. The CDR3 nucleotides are TGTGCCATCAGTGAAGGGACTAGCGGGTCCTACGAGCAGTACTTC. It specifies CAISEGTSGSYEQYF.

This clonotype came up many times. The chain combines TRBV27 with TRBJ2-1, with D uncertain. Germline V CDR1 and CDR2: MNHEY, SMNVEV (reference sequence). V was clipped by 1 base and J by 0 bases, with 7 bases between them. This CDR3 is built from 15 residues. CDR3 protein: CASSLWGYSYNEQFF. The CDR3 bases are TGTGCCAGCAGTTTATGGGGATACTCCTACAATGAGCAGTTCTTC.

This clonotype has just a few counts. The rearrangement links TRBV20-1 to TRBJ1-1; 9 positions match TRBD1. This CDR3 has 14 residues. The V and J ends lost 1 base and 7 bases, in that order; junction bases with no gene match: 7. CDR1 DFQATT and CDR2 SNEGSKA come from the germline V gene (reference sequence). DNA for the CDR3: TGCAGTGCTAGAGGTACAGGGGGCGTTGGTGAAGCTTTCTTT. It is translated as CSARGTGGVGEAFF.

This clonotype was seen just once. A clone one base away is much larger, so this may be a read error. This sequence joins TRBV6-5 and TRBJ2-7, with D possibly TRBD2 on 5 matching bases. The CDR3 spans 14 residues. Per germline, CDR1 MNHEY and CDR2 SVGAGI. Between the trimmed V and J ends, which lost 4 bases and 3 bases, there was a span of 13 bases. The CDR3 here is CASSCGYEGYEQYF. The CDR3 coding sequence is TGTGCCAGCAGTTGCGGGTACGAAGGCTACGAGCAGTACTTC.

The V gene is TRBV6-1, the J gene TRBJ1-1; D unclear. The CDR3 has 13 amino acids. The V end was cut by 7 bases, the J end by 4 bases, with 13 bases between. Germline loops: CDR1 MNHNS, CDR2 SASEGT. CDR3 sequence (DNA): TGTGCCAGCACCCACCCCCGATCCACTGAAGCTTTCTTT. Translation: CASTHPRSTEAFF.

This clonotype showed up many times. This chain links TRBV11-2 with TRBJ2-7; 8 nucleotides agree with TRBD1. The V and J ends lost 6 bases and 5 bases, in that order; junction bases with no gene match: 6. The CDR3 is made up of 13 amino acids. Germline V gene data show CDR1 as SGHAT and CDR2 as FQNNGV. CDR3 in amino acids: CASRNRGIDEQYF. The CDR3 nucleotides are TGTGCCAGCAGAAACAGGGGGATCGACGAGCAGTACTTC.

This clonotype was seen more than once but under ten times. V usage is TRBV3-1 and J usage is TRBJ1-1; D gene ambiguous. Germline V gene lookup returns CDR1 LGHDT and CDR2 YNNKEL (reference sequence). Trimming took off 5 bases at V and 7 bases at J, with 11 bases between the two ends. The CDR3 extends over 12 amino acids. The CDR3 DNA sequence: TGTGCCAGCAGCTACGGGATTAATGAAGCTTTCTTT. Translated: CASSYGINEAFF. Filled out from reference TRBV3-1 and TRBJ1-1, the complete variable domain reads DTAVSQTPKYLVTQMGNDKSIKCEQNLGHDTMYWYKQDSKKFLKIMFSYNNKELIINETVPNRFSPKSPDKAHLNLHINSLELGDSAVYFCASSYGINEAFFGQGTRLTVV.

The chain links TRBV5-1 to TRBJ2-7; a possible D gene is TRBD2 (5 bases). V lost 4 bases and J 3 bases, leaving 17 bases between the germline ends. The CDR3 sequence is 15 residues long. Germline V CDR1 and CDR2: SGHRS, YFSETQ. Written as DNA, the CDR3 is TGCGCCAGCAGCCTCGGGCTAGCTCTGAACTACGAGCAGTACTTC. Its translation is CASSLGLALNYEQYF.

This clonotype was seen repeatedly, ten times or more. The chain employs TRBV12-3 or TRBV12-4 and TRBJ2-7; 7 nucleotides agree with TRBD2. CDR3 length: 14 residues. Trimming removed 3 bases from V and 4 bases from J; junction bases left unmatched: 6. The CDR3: CASSLGGNVYEQYF. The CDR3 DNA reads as TGTGCCAGCAGTTTGGGGGGGAATGTGTACGAGCAGTACTTC.

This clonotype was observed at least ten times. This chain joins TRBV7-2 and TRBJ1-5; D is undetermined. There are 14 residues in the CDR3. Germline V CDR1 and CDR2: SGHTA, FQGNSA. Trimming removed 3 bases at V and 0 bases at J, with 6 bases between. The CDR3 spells CASSFTYSNQPQHF. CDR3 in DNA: TGTGCCAGCAGCTTCACTTATAGCAATCAGCCCCAGCATTTT.

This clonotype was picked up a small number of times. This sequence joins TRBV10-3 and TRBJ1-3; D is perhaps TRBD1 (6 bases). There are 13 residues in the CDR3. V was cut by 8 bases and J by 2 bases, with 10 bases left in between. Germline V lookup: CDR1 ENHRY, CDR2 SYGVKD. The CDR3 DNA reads TGTGCCATCTTACAGGGAACTGGAAACACCATATATTTT. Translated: CAILQGTGNTIYF.

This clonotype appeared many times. The CDR3 DNA is TGTGCCAGCAGTTTAGCGCATTCAGGGAGAGGATCCTACGAGCAGTACTTC. Its translation: CASSLAHSGRGSYEQYF. The chain joins TRBV12-3 or TRBV12-4 to TRBJ2-7; D is possibly TRBD1 or TRBD2 (5 bases each). This CDR3 region has 17 residues. The V end was cut by 0 bases, the J end by 1 base, with 16 bases between.

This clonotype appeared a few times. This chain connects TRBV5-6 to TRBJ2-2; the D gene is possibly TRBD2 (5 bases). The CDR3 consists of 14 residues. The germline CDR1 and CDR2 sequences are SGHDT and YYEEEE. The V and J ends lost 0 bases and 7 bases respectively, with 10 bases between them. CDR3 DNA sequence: TGTGCCAGCAGCTTGGCGCCGGGGATCGGGGAGCTGTTTTTT. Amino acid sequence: CASSLAPGIGELFF.

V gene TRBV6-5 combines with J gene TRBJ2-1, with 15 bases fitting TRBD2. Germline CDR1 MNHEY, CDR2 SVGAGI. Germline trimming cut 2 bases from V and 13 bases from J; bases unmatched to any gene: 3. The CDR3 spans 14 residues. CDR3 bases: TGTGCCAGCAGTTACAGGACTAGCGGGAGGGAACAGTTCTTC. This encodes CASSYRTSGREQFF.

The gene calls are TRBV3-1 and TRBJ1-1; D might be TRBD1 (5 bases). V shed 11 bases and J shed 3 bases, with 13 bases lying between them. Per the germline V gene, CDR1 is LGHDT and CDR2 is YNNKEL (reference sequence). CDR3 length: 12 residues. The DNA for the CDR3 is TGTGCCGTCGGGGGGGAGGACACTGAAGCTTTCTTT. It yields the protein CAVGGEDTEAFF. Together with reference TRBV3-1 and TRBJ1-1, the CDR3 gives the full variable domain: DTAVSQTPKYLVTQMGNDKSIKCEQNLGHDTMYWYKQDSKKFLKIMFSYNNKELIINETVPNRFSPKSPDKAHLNLHINSLELGDSAVYFCAVGGEDTEAFFGQGTRLTVV.

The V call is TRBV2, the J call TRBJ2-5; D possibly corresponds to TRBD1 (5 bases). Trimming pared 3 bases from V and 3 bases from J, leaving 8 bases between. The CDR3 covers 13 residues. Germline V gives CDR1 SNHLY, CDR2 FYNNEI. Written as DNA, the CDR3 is TGTGCCAGCAGTGAGGGGCAGAAAGAGACCCAGTACTTC. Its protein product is CASSEGQKETQYF. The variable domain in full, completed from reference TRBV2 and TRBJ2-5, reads EPEVTQTPSHQVTQMGQEVILRCVPISNHLYFYWYRQILGQKVEFLVSFYNNEISEKSEIFDDQFSVERPDGSNFTLKIRSTKLEDSAMYFCASSEGQKETQYFGPGTRLLVL.

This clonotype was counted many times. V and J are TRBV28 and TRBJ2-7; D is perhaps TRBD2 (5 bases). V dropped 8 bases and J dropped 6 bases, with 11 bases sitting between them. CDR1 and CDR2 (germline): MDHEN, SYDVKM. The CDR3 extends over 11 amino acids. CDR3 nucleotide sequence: TGTGCCAGCGAGTTGGACTTCGAGCAGTACTTC. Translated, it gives CASELDFEQYF.

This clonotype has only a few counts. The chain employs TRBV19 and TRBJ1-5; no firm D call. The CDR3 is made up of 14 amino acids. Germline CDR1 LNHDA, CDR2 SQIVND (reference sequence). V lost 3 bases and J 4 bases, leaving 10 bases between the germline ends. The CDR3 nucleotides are TGTGCCAGTAGTATCTTCGAGCGGAATCAGCCCCAGCATTTT. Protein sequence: CASSIFERNQPQHF.

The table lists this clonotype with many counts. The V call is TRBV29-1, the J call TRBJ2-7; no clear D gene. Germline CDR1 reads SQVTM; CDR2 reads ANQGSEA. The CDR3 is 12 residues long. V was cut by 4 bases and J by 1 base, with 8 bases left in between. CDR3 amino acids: CSVVDGSYEQYF. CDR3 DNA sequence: TGCAGCGTTGTCGACGGATCCTACGAGCAGTACTTC.

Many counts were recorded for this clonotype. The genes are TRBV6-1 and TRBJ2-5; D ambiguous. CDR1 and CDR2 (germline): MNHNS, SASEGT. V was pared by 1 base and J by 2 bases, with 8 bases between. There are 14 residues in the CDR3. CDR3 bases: TGTGCCAGCAGTGAAGGGGGTTTTCAAGAGACCCAGTACTTC. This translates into CASSEGGFQETQYF.

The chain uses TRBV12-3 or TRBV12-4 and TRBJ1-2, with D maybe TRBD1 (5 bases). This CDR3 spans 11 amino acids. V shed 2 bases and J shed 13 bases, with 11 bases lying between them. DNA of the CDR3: TGTGCCAGCAGTTTAACAGGCTGGCCCACCTTC. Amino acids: CASSLTGWPTF.

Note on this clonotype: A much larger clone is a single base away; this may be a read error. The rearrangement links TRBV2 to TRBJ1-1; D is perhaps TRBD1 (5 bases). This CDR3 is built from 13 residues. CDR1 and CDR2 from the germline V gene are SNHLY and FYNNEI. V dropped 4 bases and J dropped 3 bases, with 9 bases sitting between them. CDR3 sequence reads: CASSGSGYTEAFF. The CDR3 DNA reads TGTGCCAGCAGTGGGTCAGGGTACACTGAAGCTTTCTTT.

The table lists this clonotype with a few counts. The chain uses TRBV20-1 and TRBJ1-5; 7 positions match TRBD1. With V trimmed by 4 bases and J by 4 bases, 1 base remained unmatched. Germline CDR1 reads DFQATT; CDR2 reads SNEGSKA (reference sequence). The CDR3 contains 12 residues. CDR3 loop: CSATTGNQPQHF. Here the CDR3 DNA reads TGCAGTGCTACGACAGGGAATCAGCCCCAGCATTTT.

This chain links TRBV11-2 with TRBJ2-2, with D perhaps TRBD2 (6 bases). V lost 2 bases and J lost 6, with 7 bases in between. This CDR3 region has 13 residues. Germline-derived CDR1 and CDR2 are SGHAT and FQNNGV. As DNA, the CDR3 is TGTGCCAGCAGCTTACTAGCGTCCGGGGAGCTGTTTTTT. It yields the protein CASSLLASGELFF.